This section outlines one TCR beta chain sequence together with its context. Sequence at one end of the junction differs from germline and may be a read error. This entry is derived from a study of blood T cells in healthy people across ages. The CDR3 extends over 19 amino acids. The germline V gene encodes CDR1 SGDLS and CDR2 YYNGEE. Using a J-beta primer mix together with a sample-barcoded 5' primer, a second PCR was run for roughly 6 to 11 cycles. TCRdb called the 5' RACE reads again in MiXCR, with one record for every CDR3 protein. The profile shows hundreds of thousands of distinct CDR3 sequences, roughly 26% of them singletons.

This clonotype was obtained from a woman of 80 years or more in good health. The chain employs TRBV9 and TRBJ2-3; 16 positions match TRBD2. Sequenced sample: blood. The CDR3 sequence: CASSVKRGLAGGKSDAQYF. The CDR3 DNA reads TGTGCCAGCAGCGTGAAAAGGGGACTAGCGGGGGGGAAATCAGATGCGCAGTATTTT.